This entry lists 7 T cell receptor beta chains sequenced from one sample in a study of Ad26.COV2.S vaccination and SARS-CoV-2 variants. The repertoire was sequenced with immunoSEQ multiplex PCR; TCRdb's copy has only in-frame clones and lacks some. The data contain approximately 400,000 clones, roughly nine tenths of them singletons. The input for sequencing was peripheral blood, taken after recovery from COVID-19. The receptors originated from a human donor who had recovered from COVID-19.

The chain recombines TRBV4-2 with TRBJ2-7, with D maybe TRBD1 (6 bases). CDR3 length: 14 amino acids. Trimming shortened V by 2 bases and J by 6 bases, and 14 bases separated the two germline ends. CDR1 and CDR2 (germline): LGHNA, YNFKEQ. The CDR3 spells CASSQPLQGGEQYF. The CDR3 DNA reads TGTGCCAGCAGCCAACCCCTACAGGGTGGCGAGCAGTACTTC.

This rearrangement joins TRBV5-4 to TRBJ2-7; 8 nucleotides match TRBD2. CDR3 length equals 14 residues. V trimming: 0 bases; J trimming: 3 bases; junction bases outside the gene matches: 2. Germline CDR1 reads SGHNT; CDR2 reads YYREEE (reference sequence). CDR3 residues: CASSLGLANYEQYF. The CDR3 nucleotides are TGTGCCAGCAGCTTGGGACTAGCGAACTACGAGCAGTACTTC.

CDR3 sequence reads: CATGGSSYNEQFF. CDR3 nucleotides: TGTGCCACCGGGGGGAGCTCCTACAATGAGCAGTTCTTC. V is TRBV6-6 and J is TRBJ2-1; 7 positions match TRBD2. Germline loops: CDR1 MNHNY, CDR2 SVGAGI (reference sequence). CDR3 length: 13 residues. J lost 0 bases, V lost 10 bases, and 3 bases had no gene match.

The chain couples TRBV11-3 to TRBJ2-1, with D perhaps matching TRBD2 (6 bases). This CDR3 has 15 residues. V was shortened by 2 bases and J by 3 bases, with 11 bases between the two germline ends. Germline values: CDR1 SGHNT, CDR2 YENEEA. CDR3 loop: CASSLRSGNYNEQFF. DNA for the CDR3: TGTGCCAGCAGCTTACGTAGCGGTAACTACAATGAGCAGTTCTTC. Using reference TRBV11-3 and TRBJ2-1 for the parts outside the CDR3, the full variable domain is EAGVVQSPRYKIIEKKQPVAFWCNPISGHNTLYWYLQNLGQGPELLIRYENEEAVDDSQLPKDRFSAERLKGVDSTLKIQPAELGDSAVYLCASSLRSGNYNEQFFGPGTRLTVL.

The CDR3 DNA reads as TGTGCCATCAAAGGACAGGACGCTGATTCACCCCTCCACTTT. Amino acids: CAIKGQDADSPLHF. The chain links TRBV10-3 to TRBJ1-6, with 7 bases lining up with TRBD1. CDR1 is ENHRY and CDR2 is SYGVKD in the germline V gene. The CDR3 is 14 residues long. The junction had 8 bases not matched to a gene; V was cut back by 7 bases and J by 8 bases.

This chain joins TRBV23-1 and TRBJ1-2; perhaps TRBD1 as D (6 bases). TRBV23-1 belongs to the ORF category, with a function that is uncertain. There are 15 residues in the CDR3. V lost 2 bases and J lost 5, with 15 bases in between. The DNA for the CDR3 is TGCGCCAGCAGTCAAATACTTATAGGGGGGTATGGCTACACCTTC. This translates into CASSQILIGGYGYTF.

This chain links TRBV13 with TRBJ1-1; tentative D call: TRBD1 (5 bases). Germline V gives CDR1 PRHDT, CDR2 FYEKMQ (reference sequence). This CDR3 contains 13 residues. The V end lost 4 bases, the J end lost 3 bases, and 9 bases lay between the germline ends. This CDR3 reads CASSWGFDTEAFF. The CDR3 DNA follows: TGTGCCAGCAGCTGGGGCTTTGACACTGAAGCTTTCTTT.